These T cell receptor beta chains were read from a single sample in a study of control samples from healthy donors and cancer patients. This table comes from immunoSEQ multiplex PCR, and its TCRdb copy is limited to in-frame clones, with some not included. This sample has 60,000 to 95,000 clones, with about 89% found just once. Sequencing was done on a sample of PBMCs. All receptors come from a woman in her 50s with colorectal cancer. Both conserved end residues are part of each CDR3. Fields, in order: D gene, V gene, clone size, J gene, CDR3 DNA, CDR3 protein. The D gene is left open where the match is weak. Rows give clone size only sometimes, using once, few, many, or a class for an expanded clone.

D: -; V: TRBV5-6; size: -; J: TRBJ2-3; DNA: TGTGCCAGCAGCTGGGGGTCAGATACGCAGTATTTT; CDR3: CASSWGSDTQYF
D: -; V: TRBV29-1; size: few; J: TRBJ1-1; DNA: TGCAGCGTTGATTGGGGTTACACTGAAGCTTTCTTT; CDR3: CSVDWGYTEAFF
D: TRBD1; V: TRBV6-4; size: -; J: TRBJ2-1; DNA: TGTGCCAGCAGTGACTCAGGGACAGGGAACCTCTTC; CDR3: CASSDSGTGNLF
D: -; V: TRBV10-1; size: once; J: TRBJ1-2; DNA: TGCGCCAGCAGTGACGAAGCCAGAGGCTATGGCTACACCTTC; CDR3: CASSDEARGYGYTF
D: -; V: TRBV9; size: -; J: TRBJ1-5; DNA: TGTGCCAGCAGCGTAGACGACAGATACAATCAGCCCCAGCATTTT; CDR3: CASSVDDRYNQPQHF
D: -; V: TRBV4-1; size: -; J: TRBJ1-1; DNA: TGCGCCAGCAGCCAAGGGGGGAACACTGAAGCTTTCTTT; CDR3: CASSQGGNTEAFF
D: -; V: TRBV12-3/TRBV12-4; size: -; J: TRBJ1-3; DNA: TGTGCCAGCTCGAGCAATGGAAACACCATATATTTT; CDR3: CASSSNGNTIYF
D: -; V: TRBV18; size: -; J: TRBJ2-2; DNA: TGTGCCAGCTCACCACCCGAGATAACCGGGGAGCTGTTTTTT; CDR3: CASSPPEITGELFF
D: TRBD2; V: TRBV6-2/TRBV6-3; size: -; J: TRBJ2-3; DNA: TGTGCCAGCAGTTACAGGGCGGGGGGTATCGCTAGCACAGATACGCAGTATTTT; CDR3: CASSYRAGGIASTDTQYF
D: TRBD2; V: TRBV2; size: once; J: TRBJ2-5; DNA: TGTGCCAGCACTACCGGGGGGGGGCTTTCGGAGACCCAGTACTTC; CDR3: CASTTGGGLSETQYF
D: -; V: TRBV6-2/TRBV6-3; size: -; J: TRBJ2-2; DNA: TGTGCCAGCAGTTACAACGTTGCGGAGGGCTCCAACACCGGGGAGCTGTTTTTT; CDR3: CASSYNVAEGSNTGELFF
D: -; V: TRBV9; size: -; J: TRBJ2-3; DNA: TGTGCCAGCAGCGTAGTAGGGGACTCCACCACAGATACGCAGTATTTT; CDR3: CASSVVGDSTTDTQYF
D: -; V: TRBV10-3; size: once; J: TRBJ1-2; DNA: TGTGCCATCAGGGGGCAGGACTATGGCTACACCTTC; CDR3: CAIRGQDYGYTF
D: -; V: TRBV27; size: -; J: TRBJ2-3; DNA: TGTGCCAGCAGTCTCCAGCTAGCGACAGATACGCAGTATTTT; CDR3: CASSLQLATDTQYF
D: -; V: TRBV6-6; size: -; J: TRBJ1-6; DNA: TGTGCCAGCAGTTACGAAGGCAGGGATTCACCCCTCCACTTT; CDR3: CASSYEGRDSPLHF
D: TRBD1; V: TRBV5-1; size: -; J: TRBJ2-3; DNA: TGCGCCAGCAGCTTGGGCAGGGGGCAAGGAGATACGCAGTATTTT; CDR3: CASSLGRGQGDTQYF
D: TRBD1; V: TRBV24-1; size: -; J: TRBJ1-2; DNA: TGTGCCACCGGGGACAGGGGTGGCTACACCTTC; CDR3: CATGDRGGYTF
D: -; V: TRBV7-2; size: -; J: TRBJ2-5; DNA: TGTGCCAGCAGCTTAGCGCGGGCAGGGTTGGAGACCCAGTACTTC; CDR3: CASSLARAGLETQYF
D: TRBD1; V: TRBV6-1; size: -; J: TRBJ1-6; DNA: TGTGCCAGCAGTGACCCTCGACAGGGGGCTAATTCACCCCTCCACTTT; CDR3: CASSDPRQGANSPLHF
D: -; V: TRBV12-5; size: -; J: TRBJ2-5; DNA: TGTGCTAGTGGCCGACAAGAGACCCAGTACTTC; CDR3: CASGRQETQYF
D: TRBD1; V: TRBV25-1; size: -; J: TRBJ1-1; DNA: TGTGCCAGCAGTGAATTTAGGACAGGGCCCACTGAAGCTTTCTTT; CDR3: CASSEFRTGPTEAFF
D: -; V: TRBV30; size: -; J: TRBJ1-5; DNA: TGTGCCTGGAGCCCAGGGCCCGACACACGGCCCCAGCATTTT; CDR3: CAWSPGPDTRPQHF
D: -; V: TRBV19; size: few; J: TRBJ1-5; DNA: TGTGCCAGTAGGGATTCTAATCAGCCCCAGCATTTT; CDR3: CASRDSNQPQHF
D: -; V: TRBV4-3; size: -; J: TRBJ1-4; DNA: TGCGCCAGCAGCCAAGACGGCGCAGGGAGAAATGAAAAACTGTTTTTT; CDR3: CASSQDGAGRNEKLFF
D: -; V: TRBV27; size: -; J: TRBJ2-1; DNA: TGTGCCAGCAGTGTCCACAATGAGCAGTTCTTC; CDR3: CASSVHNEQFF
D: -; V: TRBV2; size: -; J: TRBJ1-6; DNA: TGTGCCAGCCGGGACACGGTCCCCTCACCCCTCCACTTT; CDR3: CASRDTVPSPLHF
D: -; V: TRBV9; size: -; J: TRBJ2-5; DNA: TGTGCCAGCAGCGTAGTTGGTTTGGAGACCCAGTACTTC; CDR3: CASSVVGLETQYF
D: TRBD1; V: TRBV2; size: once; J: TRBJ2-5; DNA: TGTGCCAGCAGTGAGGTACAGGGGTATGGGGAGACCCAGTACTTC; CDR3: CASSEVQGYGETQYF
D: -; V: TRBV6-2/TRBV6-3; size: -; J: TRBJ2-6; DNA: TGTGCCAGCAGTTACGGATCCTCTGGGGCCAACGTCCTGACTTTC; CDR3: CASSYGSSGANVLTF
D: -; V: TRBV2; size: -; J: TRBJ1-1; DNA: TGTGCCAGCAGGGATTGGTGGGACACTGAAGCTTTCTTT; CDR3: CASRDWWDTEAFF
D: TRBD1; V: TRBV27; size: -; J: TRBJ2-5; DNA: TGTGCCAGCAGTTCCCGTCTGACAGGGGGCCAAGAGACCCAGTACTTC; CDR3: CASSSRLTGGQETQYF
D: -; V: TRBV27; size: -; J: TRBJ2-2; DNA: TGTGCCAGTAGGCTTTTTCGGGGCAGCACCGGGGAGCTGTTTTTT; CDR3: CASRLFRGSTGELFF
D: -; V: TRBV3-1/TRBV3-2; size: -; J: TRBJ1-2; DNA: TGTGCCAGCAGCCAAGAATGGGCTGAAGGGTTAGGGTATGGCTACACCTTC; CDR3: CASSQEWAEGLGYGYTF
D: -; V: TRBV19; size: -; J: TRBJ1-6; DNA: TGTGCCAGTAGTAACGGGGGGCCCGGGAATTCACCCCTCCACTTT; CDR3: CASSNGGPGNSPLHF
D: -; V: TRBV19; size: once; J: TRBJ2-1; DNA: TGTGCCAGTACCCAGAGGAATGAGCAGTTCTTC; CDR3: CASTQRNEQFF